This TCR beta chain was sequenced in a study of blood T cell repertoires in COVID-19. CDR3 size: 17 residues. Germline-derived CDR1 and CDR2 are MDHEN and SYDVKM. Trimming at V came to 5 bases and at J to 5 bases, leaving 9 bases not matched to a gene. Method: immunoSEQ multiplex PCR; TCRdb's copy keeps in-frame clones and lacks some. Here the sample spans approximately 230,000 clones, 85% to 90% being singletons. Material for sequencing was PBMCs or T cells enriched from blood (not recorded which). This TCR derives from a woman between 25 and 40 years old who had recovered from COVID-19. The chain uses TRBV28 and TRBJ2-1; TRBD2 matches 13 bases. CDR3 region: CASSPGLAGARHNEQFF. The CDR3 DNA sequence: TGTGCCAGCAGTCCAGGACTAGCGGGAGCTCGCCACAATGAGCAGTTCTTC.